The present entry profiles one TCR beta chain with its context. Its antigen remains unidentified. These data are taken from a study of cytomegalovirus exposure and HLA in healthy donors. Overall study results and limits: In terms of immune exposure information, only CMV serostatus was available.

The PCR had 60 Vbeta and 13 Jbeta primers. Produced via immunoSEQ multiplex PCR; TCRdb's table is partial and in-frame only. The sample contains a few hundred thousand clones, approximately 81% of which appear only once. V was pared by 5 bases and J by 6 bases, with 17 bases between. The CDR3 totals 14 residues. Germline CDR1 MNHEY, CDR2 SVGAGI. What was sequenced was PBMCs. The TCR was taken from a man aged 25 to 45 in good health and CMV-seronegative. This chain joins TRBV6-5 and TRBJ2-7; possibly TRBD2 for D (7 bases). Here the CDR3 reads CASSPGGGRGEQYF. The CDR3 DNA sequence: TGTGCCAGCAGTCCTGGGGGGGGGCGTGGCGAGCAGTACTTC.